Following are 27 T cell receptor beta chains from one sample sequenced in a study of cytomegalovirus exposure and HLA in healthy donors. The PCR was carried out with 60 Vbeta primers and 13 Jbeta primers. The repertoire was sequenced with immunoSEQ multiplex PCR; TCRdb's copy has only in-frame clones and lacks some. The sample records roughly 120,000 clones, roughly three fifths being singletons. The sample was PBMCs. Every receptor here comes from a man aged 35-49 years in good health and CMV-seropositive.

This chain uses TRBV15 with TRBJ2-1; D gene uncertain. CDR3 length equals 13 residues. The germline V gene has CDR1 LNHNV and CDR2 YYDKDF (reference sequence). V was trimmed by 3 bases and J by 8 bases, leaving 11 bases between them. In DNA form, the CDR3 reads TGTGCCACCAGCAGGATAGCCTCGGATGAGCAGTTCTTC. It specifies CATSRIASDEQFF.

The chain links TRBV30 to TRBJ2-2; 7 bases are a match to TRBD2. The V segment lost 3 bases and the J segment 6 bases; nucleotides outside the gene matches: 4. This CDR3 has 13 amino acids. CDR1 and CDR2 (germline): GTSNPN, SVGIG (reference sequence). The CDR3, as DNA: TGTGCCTGGAGCGCTGGGAGGGCCGGGGAGCTGTTTTTT. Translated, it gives CAWSAGRAGELFF. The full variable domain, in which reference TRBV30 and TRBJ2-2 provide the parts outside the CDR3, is SQTIHQWPATLVQPVGSPLSLECTVEGTSNPNLYWYRQAAGRGLQLLFYSVGIGQISSEVPQNLSASRPQDRQFILSSKKLLLSDSGFYLCAWSAGRAGELFFGEGSRLTVL.

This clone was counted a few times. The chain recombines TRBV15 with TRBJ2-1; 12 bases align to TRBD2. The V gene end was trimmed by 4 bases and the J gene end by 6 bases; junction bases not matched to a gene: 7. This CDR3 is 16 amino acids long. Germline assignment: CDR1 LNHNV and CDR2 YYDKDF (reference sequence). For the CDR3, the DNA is TGTGCCACCAGCACCTCGGGACTAGCGGGCGTCAATGAGCAGTTCTTC. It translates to CATSTSGLAGVNEQFF. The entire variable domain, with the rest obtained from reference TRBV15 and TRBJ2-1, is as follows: DAMVIQNPRYQVTQFGKPVTLSCSQTLNHNVMYWYQQKSSQAPKLLFHYYDKDFNNEADTPDNFQSRRPNTSFCFLDIRSPGLGDTAMYLCATSTSGLAGVNEQFFGPGTRLTVL.

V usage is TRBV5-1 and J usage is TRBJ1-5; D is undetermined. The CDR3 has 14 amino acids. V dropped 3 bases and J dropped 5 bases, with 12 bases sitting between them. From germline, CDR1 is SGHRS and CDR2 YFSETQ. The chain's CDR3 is CASSYDGDDQPQHF. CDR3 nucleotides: TGCGCCAGCAGCTACGACGGGGATGATCAGCCCCAGCATTTT.

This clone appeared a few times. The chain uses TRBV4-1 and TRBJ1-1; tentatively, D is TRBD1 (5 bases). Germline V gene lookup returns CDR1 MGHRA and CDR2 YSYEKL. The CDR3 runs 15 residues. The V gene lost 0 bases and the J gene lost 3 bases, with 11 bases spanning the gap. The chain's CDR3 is CASSQDLGRDTEAFF. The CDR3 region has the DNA TGCGCCAGCAGCCAAGATCTCGGCAGGGACACTGAAGCTTTCTTT.

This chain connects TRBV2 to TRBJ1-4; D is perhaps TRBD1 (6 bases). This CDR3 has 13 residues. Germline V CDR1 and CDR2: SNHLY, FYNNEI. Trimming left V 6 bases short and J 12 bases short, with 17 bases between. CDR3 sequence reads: CASRDRRYGQLFF. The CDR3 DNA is TGTGCCAGCAGAGACAGGCGCTATGGGCAACTGTTTTTT.

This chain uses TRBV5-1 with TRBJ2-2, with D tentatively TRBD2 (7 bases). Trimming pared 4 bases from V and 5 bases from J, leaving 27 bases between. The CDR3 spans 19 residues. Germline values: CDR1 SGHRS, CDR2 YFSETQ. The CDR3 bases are TGCGCCAGCAGCCCGCGGGACACGGAGTTAGCGGGCCGTACCGGGGAGCTGTTTTTT. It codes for CASSPRDTELAGRTGELFF.

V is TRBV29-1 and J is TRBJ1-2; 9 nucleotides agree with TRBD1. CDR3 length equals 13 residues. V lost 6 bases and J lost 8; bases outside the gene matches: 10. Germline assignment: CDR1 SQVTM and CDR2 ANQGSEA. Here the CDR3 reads CSVGLGQGGGYTF. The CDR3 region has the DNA TGCAGCGTCGGATTGGGACAGGGTGGAGGCTACACCTTC.

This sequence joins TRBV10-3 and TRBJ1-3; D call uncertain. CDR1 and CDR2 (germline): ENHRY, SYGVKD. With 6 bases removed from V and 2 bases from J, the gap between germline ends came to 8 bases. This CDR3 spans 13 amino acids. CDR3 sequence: CAISGDPGNTIYF. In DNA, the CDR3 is TGTGCCATCAGCGGGGATCCTGGAAACACCATATATTTT.

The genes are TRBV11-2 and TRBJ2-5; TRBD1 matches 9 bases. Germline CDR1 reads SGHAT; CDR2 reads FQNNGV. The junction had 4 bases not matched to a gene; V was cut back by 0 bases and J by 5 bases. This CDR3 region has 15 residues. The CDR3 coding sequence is TGTGCCAGCAGCTTAGACGGACAGGGGTACGAGACCCAGTACTTC. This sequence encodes CASSLDGQGYETQYF.

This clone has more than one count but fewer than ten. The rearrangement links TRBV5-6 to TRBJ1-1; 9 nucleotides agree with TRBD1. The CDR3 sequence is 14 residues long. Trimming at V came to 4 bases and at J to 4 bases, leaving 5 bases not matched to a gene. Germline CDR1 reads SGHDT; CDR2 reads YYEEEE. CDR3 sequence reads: CASSVGQGSTEAFF. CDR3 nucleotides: TGTGCCAGCAGCGTGGGACAGGGAAGCACTGAAGCTTTCTTT. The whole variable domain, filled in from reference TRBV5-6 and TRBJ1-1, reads DAGVTQSPTHLIKTRGQQVTLRCSPKSGHDTVSWYQQALGQGPQFIFQYYEEEERQRGNFPDRFSGHQFPNYSSELNVNALLLGDSALYLCASSVGQGSTEAFFGQGTRLTVV.

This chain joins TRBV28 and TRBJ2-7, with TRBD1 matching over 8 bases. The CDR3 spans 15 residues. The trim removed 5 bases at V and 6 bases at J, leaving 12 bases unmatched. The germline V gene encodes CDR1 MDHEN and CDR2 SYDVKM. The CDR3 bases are TGTGCCAGCAGTGCTCCCGGGACAGGCTTTCGCGAGCAGTACTTC. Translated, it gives CASSAPGTGFREQYF.

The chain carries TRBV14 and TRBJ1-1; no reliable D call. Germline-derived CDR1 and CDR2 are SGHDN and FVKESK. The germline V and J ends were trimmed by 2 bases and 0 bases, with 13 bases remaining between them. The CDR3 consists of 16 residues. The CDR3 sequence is CASSQSREILNTEAFF. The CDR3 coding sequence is TGTGCCAGCAGCCAATCGAGAGAAATCCTGAACACTGAAGCTTTCTTT.

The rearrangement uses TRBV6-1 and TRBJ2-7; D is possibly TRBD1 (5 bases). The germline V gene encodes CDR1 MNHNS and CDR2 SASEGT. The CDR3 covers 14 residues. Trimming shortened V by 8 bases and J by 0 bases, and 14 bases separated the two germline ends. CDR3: CASWARENSYEQYF. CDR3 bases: TGTGCCAGCTGGGCCAGGGAAAACTCCTACGAGCAGTACTTC.

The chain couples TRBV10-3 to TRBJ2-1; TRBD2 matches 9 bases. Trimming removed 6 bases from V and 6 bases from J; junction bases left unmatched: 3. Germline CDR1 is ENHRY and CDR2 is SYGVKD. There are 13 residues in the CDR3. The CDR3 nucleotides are TGTGCCATCAGGGTAGCGGGGGCCAATGAGCAGTTCTTC. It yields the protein CAIRVAGANEQFF.

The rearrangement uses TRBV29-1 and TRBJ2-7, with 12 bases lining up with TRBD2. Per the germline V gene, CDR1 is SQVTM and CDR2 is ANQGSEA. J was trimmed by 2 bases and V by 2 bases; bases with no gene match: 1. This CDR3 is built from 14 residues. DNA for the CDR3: TGCAGCGTTGAAAGGACTAGCGGGACCTACGAGCAGTACTTC. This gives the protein CSVERTSGTYEQYF.

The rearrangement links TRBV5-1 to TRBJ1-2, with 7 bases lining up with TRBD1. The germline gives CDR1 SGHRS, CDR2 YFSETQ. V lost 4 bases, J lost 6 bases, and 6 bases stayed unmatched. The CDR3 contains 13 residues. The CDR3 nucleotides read TGCGCCAGCAGCAAAGGACAGGCGGATGGCTACACCTTC. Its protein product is CASSKGQADGYTF.

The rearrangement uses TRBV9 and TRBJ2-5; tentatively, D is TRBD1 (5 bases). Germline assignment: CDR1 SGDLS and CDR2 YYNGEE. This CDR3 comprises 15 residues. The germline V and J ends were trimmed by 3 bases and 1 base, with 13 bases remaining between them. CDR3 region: CASSAQGMVQETQYF. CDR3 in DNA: TGTGCCAGCAGCGCCCAGGGTATGGTCCAAGAGACCCAGTACTTC.

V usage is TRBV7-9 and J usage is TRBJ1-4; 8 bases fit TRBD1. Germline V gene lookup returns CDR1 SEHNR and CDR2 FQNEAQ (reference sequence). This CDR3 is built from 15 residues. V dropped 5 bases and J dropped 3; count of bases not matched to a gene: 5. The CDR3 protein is CASSAQGAPNEKLFF. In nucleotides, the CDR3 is TGTGCCAGCAGCGCCCAGGGGGCACCTAATGAAAAACTGTTTTTT.

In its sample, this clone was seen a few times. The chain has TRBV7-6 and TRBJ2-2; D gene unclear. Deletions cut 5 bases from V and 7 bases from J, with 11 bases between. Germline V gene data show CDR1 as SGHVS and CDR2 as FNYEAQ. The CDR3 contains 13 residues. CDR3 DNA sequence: TGTGCCAGCAGCCAAACAGTAATCGGGGAGCTGTTTTTT. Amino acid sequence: CASSQTVIGELFF.

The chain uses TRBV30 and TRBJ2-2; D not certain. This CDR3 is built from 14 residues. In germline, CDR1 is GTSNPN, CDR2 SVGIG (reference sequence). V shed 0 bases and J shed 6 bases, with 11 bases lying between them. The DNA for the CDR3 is TGTGCCTGGAGTGTAGGAGTGTGGCCCGGGGAGCTGTTTTTT. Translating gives CAWSVGVWPGELFF.

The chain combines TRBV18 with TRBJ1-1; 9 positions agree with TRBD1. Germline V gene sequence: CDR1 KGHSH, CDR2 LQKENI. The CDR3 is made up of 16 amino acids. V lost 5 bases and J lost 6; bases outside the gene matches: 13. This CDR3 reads CASSSQGANPAAEAFF. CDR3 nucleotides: TGTGCCAGCTCATCACAGGGGGCGAACCCGGCCGCTGAAGCTTTCTTT.

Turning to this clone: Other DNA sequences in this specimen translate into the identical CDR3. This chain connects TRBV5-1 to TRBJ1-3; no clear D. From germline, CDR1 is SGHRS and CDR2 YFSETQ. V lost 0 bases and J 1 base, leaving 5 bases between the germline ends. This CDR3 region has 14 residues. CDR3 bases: TGCGCCAGCAGCTTGGAATCGTCTGGAAACACCATATATTTT. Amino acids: CASSLESSGNTIYF.

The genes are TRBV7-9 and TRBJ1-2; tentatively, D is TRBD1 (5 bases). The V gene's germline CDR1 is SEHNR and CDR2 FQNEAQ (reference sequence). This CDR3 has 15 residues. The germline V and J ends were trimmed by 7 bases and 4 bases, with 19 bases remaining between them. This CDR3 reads CASNRGGVGSYGYTF. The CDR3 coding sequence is TGTGCCAGCAACAGAGGAGGGGTAGGGAGCTATGGCTACACCTTC.

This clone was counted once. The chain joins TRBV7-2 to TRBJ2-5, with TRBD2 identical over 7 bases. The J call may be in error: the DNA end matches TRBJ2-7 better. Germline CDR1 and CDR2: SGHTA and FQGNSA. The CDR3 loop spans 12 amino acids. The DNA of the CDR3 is TGTGCCAGCAGCGGGAGGGGATACGAGCAGTACTTC. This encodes CASSGRGYEQYF.

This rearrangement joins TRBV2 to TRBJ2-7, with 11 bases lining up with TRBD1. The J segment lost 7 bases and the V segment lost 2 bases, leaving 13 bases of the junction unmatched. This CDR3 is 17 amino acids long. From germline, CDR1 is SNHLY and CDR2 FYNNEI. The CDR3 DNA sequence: TGTGCCAGCAGTGAATATCCACCGGGACAGGGGGGAGGAGAGCAGTACTTC. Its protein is CASSEYPPGQGGGEQYF.

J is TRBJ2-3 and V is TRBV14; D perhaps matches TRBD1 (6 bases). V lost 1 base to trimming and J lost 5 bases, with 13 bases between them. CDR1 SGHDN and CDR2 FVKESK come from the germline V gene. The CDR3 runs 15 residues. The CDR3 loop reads CASSQAATGLDTQYF. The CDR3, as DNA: TGTGCCAGCAGCCAAGCCGCGACAGGTTTAGATACGCAGTATTTT.